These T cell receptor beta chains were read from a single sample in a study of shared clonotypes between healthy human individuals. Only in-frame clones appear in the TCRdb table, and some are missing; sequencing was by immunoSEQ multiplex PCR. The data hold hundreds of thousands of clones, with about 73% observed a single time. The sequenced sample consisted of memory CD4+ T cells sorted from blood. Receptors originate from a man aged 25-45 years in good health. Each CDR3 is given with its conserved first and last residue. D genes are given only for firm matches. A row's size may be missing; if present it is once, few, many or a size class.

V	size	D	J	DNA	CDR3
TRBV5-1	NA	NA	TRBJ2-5	TGCGCCAGCAGCTTGGTGAGCGCCGCCCAAGAGACCCAGTACTTC	CASSLVSAAQETQYF
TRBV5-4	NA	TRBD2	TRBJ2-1	TGTGCCAGCAGCCCGGAACTAGCGGGAGTATACAATGAGCAGTTCTTC	CASSPELAGVYNEQFF
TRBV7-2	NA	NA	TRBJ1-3	TGTGCCAGCACCGCGTCGGGGGGACTTTCTGGAAACACCATATATTTT	CASTASGGLSGNTIYF
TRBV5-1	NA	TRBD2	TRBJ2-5	TGCGCCAGCAGCCCCAGCGGGAGCCAAGAGACCCAGTACTTC	CASSPSGSQETQYF
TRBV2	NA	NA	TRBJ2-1	TGTGCCAGCAGTGAAGGGGGGGAGAATGAGCAGTTCTTC	CASSEGGENEQFF
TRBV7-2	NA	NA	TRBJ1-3	TGTGCCAGCAGCTTAGCCCCAGGGGCAAACACCATATATTTT	CASSLAPGANTIYF
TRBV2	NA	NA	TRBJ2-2	TGTGCCAGTCTCAGGGGATCCACCGGGGAGCTGTTTTTT	CASLRGSTGELFF
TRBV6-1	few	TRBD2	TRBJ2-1	TGTGCCAGCAGTGAAGTTCCTAGCGGGAGATTTGAGCAGTTCTTC	CASSEVPSGRFEQFF
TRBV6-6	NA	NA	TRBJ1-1	TGTGCCAGCAGTTACTCGCAGAACACTGAAGCTTTCTTT	CASSYSQNTEAFF
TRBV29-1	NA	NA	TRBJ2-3	TGCAGCGTTGAAGGGGGCCGAGGCACAGATACGCAGTATTTT	CSVEGGRGTDTQYF
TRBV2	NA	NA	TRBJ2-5	TGTGCCAGCAGGCGGGACAGACAAGAGACCCAGTACTTC	CASRRDRQETQYF
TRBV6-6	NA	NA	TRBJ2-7	TGTGCCAGTAAGGGACGGGTGGGATCCTACGAGCAGTACTTC	CASKGRVGSYEQYF
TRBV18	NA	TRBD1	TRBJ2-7	TGTGCCAGCTCACCCGGGACAGGGGGGTACGAGCAGTACTTC	CASSPGTGGYEQYF
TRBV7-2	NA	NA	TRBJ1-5	TGTGCCAGCAGCTTAGTAGGGCCCCAGGGGCCCCAGCATTTT	CASSLVGPQGPQHF
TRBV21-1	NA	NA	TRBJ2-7	TGTGCCAGCAGCAAAGGGGAAGGGGACTCCTACGAGCAGTACTTC	CASSKGEGDSYEQYF
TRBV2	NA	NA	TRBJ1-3	TGTGCCAGCAGAGAGGGGCCTGGAAACACCATATATTTT	CASREGPGNTIYF
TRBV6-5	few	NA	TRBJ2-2	TGTGCCAGCAGTTACATGCAGGGGACCGGGGAGCTGTTTTTT	CASSYMQGTGELFF
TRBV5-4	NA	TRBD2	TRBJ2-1	TGTGCCAGCAGATCCGGGACTAGCGGGATGAATGAGCAGTTCTTC	CASRSGTSGMNEQFF
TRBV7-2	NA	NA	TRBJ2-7	TGTGCCAGCAGCTCCTTAGACTCCTACGAGCAGTACTTC	CASSSLDSYEQYF
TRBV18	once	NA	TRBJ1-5	TGTGCCAGCTCACCCCCCCCTAGGGGGTTGAGCAATCAGCCCCAGCATTTT	CASSPPPRGLSNQPQHF
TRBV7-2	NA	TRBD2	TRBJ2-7	TGTGCCAGCAGCCTTGGGACTAGCGGGAGGCTACCTACCTACGAGCAGTACTTC	CASSLGTSGRLPTYEQYF
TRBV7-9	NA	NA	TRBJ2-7	TGTGCCAGCAGCTTAACCGGTGGGGCCGCCTACGAGCAGTACTTC	CASSLTGGAAYEQYF
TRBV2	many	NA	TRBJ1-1	TGTGCCAGCAGTAACGCTTTTCTCCAAAAAGCTTTCTTT	CASSNAFLQKAFF
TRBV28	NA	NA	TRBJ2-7	TGTGCCAGCAGTTTGCCTTGGGGATACGAGCAGTACTTC	CASSLPWGYEQYF
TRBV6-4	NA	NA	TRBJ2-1	TGTGCCAGCAGTGCCGTACCGATGGGGTCAACCTACAATGAGCAGTTCTTC	CASSAVPMGSTYNEQFF
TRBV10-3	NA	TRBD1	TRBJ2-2	TGTGCCATCAGTGACCTCGGACAGGGTAGCGGGGAGCTGTTTTTT	CAISDLGQGSGELFF
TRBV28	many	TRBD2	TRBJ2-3	TGTGCCAGCAGTTCTAGCGGGAGCGATTTCACTAGCACAGATACGCAGTATTTT	CASSSSGSDFTSTDTQYF
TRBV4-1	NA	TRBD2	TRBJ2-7	TGCGCCAGCAGCCGCGGGACTAGCTCCGAGCAGTACTTC	CASSRGTSSEQYF
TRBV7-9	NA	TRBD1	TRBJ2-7	TGTGCCAGCAGCTCTGGACAGGAGCAGTACGAGCAGTACTTC	CASSSGQEQYEQYF
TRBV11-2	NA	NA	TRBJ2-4	TGTGCCACTCGCCCCTTACAGAGAAACATTCAGTACTTC	CATRPLQRNIQYF
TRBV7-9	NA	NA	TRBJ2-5	TGTGCCAGCAGCTTAGGCCAAGGGGAGACCCAGTACTTC	CASSLGQGETQYF
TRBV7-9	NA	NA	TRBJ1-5	TGTGCCAGCAGCTTAGCTTTGACAGGTGCTTTGCAGCCCCAGCATTTT	CASSLALTGALQPQHF
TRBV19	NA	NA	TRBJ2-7	TGTGCCAGTAGTCTAGGGGCTTCCTACGAGCAGTACTTC	CASSLGASYEQYF
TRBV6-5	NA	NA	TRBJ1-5	TGTGCCAGCAGTATCAGAGGGTATAGCAATCAGCCCCAGCATTTT	CASSIRGYSNQPQHF
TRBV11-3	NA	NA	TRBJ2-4	TGTGCCAGCAGCTTAGGCAGGGAAGAGCCCAAAAACATTCAGTACTTC	CASSLGREEPKNIQYF
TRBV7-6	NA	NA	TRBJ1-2	TGTGCCAGCAGCTTATATACCCCGCAGGGTTCAGTTTTCGACGGTGGCTACACCTTC	CASSLYTPQGSVFDGGYTF
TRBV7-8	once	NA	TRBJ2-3	TGTGCCAGCAGCTTAGCAGGGGGCGGGGGCACAGATACGCAGTATTTT	CASSLAGGGGTDTQYF
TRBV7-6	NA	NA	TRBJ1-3	TGTGCCAGCAGCTCGAGGCAGGGACCCGGTGGCACCATATATTTT	CASSSRQGPGGTIYF
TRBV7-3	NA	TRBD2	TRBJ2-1	TGTGCCAGCAGCCCCCAGGGAGCGGGGGTTGAGCAGTTCTTC	CASSPQGAGVEQFF
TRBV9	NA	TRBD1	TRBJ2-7	TGTGCCAGCAGCGTAGACGGACAGGGTCGAGAGCAGTACTTC	CASSVDGQGREQYF
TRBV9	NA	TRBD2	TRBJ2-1	TGTGCCAGCAGCGCCGATCACGGAGGACTAGCGACCACCAATGAGCAGTTCTTC	CASSADHGGLATTNEQFF
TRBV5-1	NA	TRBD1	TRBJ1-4	TGCGCCAGCAGCTTGGACGGGACAGGGGTTGAAAAACTGTTTTTT	CASSLDGTGVEKLFF
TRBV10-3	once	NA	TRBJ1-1	TGTGCCACCTCGGGCAGGGACACTGAAGCTTTCTTT	CATSGRDTEAFF
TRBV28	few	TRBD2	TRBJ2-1	TGTGCCAGCAGTCCACCCCCATATAGGACTAGCGGGCCGTTCTTC	CASSPPPYRTSGPFF
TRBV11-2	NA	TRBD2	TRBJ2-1	TGTGCCAGCAGCGTGGGGACTAGCAGCTACAATGAGCAGTTCTTC	CASSVGTSSYNEQFF
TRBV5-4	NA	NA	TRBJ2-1	TGTGCCAGCAGCCCCGGTAGTGCGCGGGTATCATACAATGAGCAGTTCTTC	CASSPGSARVSYNEQFF
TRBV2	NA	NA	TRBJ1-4	TGTGCCAGCAGGGTGGCTGAAAAACTGTTTTTT	CASRVAEKLFF